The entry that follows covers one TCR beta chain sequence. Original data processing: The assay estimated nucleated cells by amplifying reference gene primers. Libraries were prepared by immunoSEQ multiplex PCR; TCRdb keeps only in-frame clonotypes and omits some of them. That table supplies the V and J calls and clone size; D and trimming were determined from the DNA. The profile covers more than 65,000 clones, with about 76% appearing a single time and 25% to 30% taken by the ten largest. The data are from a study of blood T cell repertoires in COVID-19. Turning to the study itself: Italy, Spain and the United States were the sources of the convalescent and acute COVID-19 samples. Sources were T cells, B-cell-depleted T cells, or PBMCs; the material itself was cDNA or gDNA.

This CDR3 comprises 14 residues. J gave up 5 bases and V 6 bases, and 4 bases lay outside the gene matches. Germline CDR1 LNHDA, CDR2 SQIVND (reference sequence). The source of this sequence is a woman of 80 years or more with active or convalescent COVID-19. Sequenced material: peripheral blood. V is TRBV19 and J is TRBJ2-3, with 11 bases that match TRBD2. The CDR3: CASRLAGAIDTQYF. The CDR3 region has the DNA TGTGCCAGTAGACTAGCGGGAGCGATAGATACGCAGTATTTT. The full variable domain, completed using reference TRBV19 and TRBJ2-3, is DGGITQSPKYLFRKEGQNVTLSCEQNLNHDAMYWYRQDPGQGLRLIYYSQIVNDFQKGDIAEGYSVSREKKESFPLTVTSAQKNPTAFYLCASRLAGAIDTQYFGPGTRLTVL.